This T cell receptor beta chain was observed in a study of T-cell reconstitution after alpha-beta-depleted transplantation in children. General study results and limits: Newly made T cells mostly supplied T-cell counts and diversity one year after transplant. Reportedly, roughly two months post-transplant, alpha-beta T cells arose from several hundred expanded graft clones. Several patients had high TCRbeta diversity at day 60; it came from surviving recipient T cells and thymic progenitors.

The germline gives CDR1 DFQATT, CDR2 SNEGSKA (reference sequence). The CDR3 loop spans 13 amino acids. The ends were cut back, 0 bases at V and 7 bases at J, with 10 bases in the middle. TCRbeta library preparation incorporated unique molecular identifiers. TCRdb reprocessed the PCR reads via MiXCR and lists one record per CDR3 protein. The data show 75,000 to 90,000 distinct CDR3 sequences, over 12% seen once. As for this clonotype: Antigen unknown.

The TCR sequence derives from a male patient between 2 and 10 years old who had a stem cell transplant for acute lymphoblastic leukemia, so the T cells may come from the graft donor. The rearrangement joins TRBV20-1 to TRBJ1-5, with D uncertain. This specimen consisted of PBMCs, mostly from graft donor cells, obtained 180 days after TCRalphabeta/CD19-depleted stem cell transplant. CDR3 residues: CSARDLRGQPQHF. In DNA, the CDR3 is TGCAGTGCTAGAGATCTCCGAGGGCAGCCCCAGCATTTT.